A single sample is the source of the 30 T cell receptor beta chains below, sequenced in a study of beta chain features in type 1 diabetes. Study-level points and caveats: Shorter TCRB CDR3s, moderately but significantly so, were found in Type 1 diabetes patients in all four CD4+ subsets.

No antigen has been assigned to these receptors. Every isolated RNA sample was fully reverse transcribed, so sequencing captured expressed TCRB transcripts. Sequencing was performed with immunoSEQ multiplex PCR; in TCRdb, only in-frame clones are kept and a portion is missing. The sample lists a few hundred thousand clones; roughly a tenth were seen once. The sequenced material came from naive CD4+ T cells from blood. The receptors come from a man aged 25-45 years with type 1 diabetes.

The rearrangement joins TRBV5-4 to TRBJ1-3; D not resolved. CDR1 SGHNT and CDR2 YYREEE come from the germline V gene (reference sequence). The CDR3 covers 16 residues. V was clipped by 0 bases and J by 0 bases, with 10 bases between them. As DNA, the CDR3 is TGTGCCAGCAGCTTGGGCTCTCCGGGCTCTGGAAACACCATATATTTT. It codes for CASSLGSPGSGNTIYF.

CDR3 in amino acids: CASSKTASNTGELFF. The CDR3 DNA reads as TGCGCCAGCAGCAAGACAGCTTCGAACACCGGGGAGCTGTTTTTT. The chain couples TRBV5-1 to TRBJ2-2, with a tentative D call TRBD1 (5 bases). This CDR3 region has 15 residues. From germline, CDR1 is SGHRS and CDR2 YFSETQ. The V gene lost 4 bases and the J gene lost 0 bases, with 10 bases spanning the gap.

This clone was seen more than once but under ten times. The rearrangement links TRBV7-3 to TRBJ2-5; D is unresolved. V was trimmed by 6 bases and J by 5 bases, leaving 13 bases between them. The CDR3 covers 13 residues. Per the germline V gene, CDR1 is SGHTA and CDR2 is FQGTGA. The CDR3 DNA is TGTGCCAGCAGTTTTGGAGTGCGGGAGACCCAGTACTTC. Translating it yields CASSFGVRETQYF. Filled out from reference TRBV7-3 and TRBJ2-5, the complete variable domain reads GAGVSQTPSNKVTEKGKYVELRCDPISGHTALYWYRQSLGQGPEFLIYFQGTGAADDSGLPNDRFFAVRPEGSVSTLKIQRTERGDSAVYLCASSFGVRETQYFGPGTRLLVL.

This clone appeared a few times. This rearrangement joins TRBV29-1 to TRBJ2-7; the D gene is possibly TRBD1 (6 bases). CDR1 is SQVTM, CDR2 ANQGSEA, per germline. V lost 4 bases, J lost 0 bases, and 13 bases lay in between. The CDR3 sequence is 14 residues long. The chain's CDR3 is CSVAEQGGSYEQYF. CDR3 DNA sequence: TGCAGCGTTGCGGAACAGGGTGGCTCCTACGAGCAGTACTTC.

This clone was found a few times. V usage is TRBV30 and J usage is TRBJ1-2; D uncertain. CDR1 and CDR2 from the germline V gene are GTSNPN and SVGIG (reference sequence). This CDR3 is 12 amino acids long. V shed 1 base and J shed 8 bases, with 11 bases lying between them. The CDR3 spells CAWSAQSNGYTF. The CDR3 region has the DNA TGTGCCTGGAGTGCACAGAGCAACGGCTACACCTTC.

This clone was found a few times. The sample contains more than one DNA sequence encoding this CDR3. The V call is TRBV7-3, the J call TRBJ2-3, with D tentatively TRBD2 (6 bases). V lost 1 base and J 4 bases, leaving 6 bases between the germline ends. Looked up from germline, CDR1 is SGHTA and CDR2 is FQGTGA. The CDR3 loop spans 13 amino acids. CDR3 in amino acids: CASSLRGADTQYF. Here the CDR3 DNA reads TGTGCCAGCAGCTTAAGGGGGGCAGATACGCAGTATTTT.

This clone showed up just a few times. The chain couples TRBV27 to TRBJ1-5; TRBD1 is a possible D gene (6 bases). The V end lost 5 bases, the J end lost 3 bases, and 14 bases lay between the germline ends. The germline V gene encodes CDR1 MNHEY and CDR2 SMNVEV (reference sequence). The CDR3 is 15 amino acids. The CDR3, as DNA: TGTGCCAGCAGTCAGACAGGTTGGAACAATCAGCCCCAGCATTTT. It codes for CASSQTGWNNQPQHF.

V gene TRBV6-4 combines with J gene TRBJ2-3; D unresolved. CDR1 is MRHNA, CDR2 SNTAGT, per germline. The germline V and J ends were trimmed by 5 bases and 5 bases, with 5 bases remaining between them. The CDR3 covers 11 residues. The CDR3 loop is CASSSGDTQYF. CDR3 DNA: TGTGCCAGCAGTTCAGGAGATACGCAGTATTTT.

In its sample, this clone was seen a few times. The chain links TRBV21-1 to TRBJ1-1. TRBV21-1 is noted as a pseudogene. The CDR3 extends over 13 amino acids. CDR3 in amino acids: CASSKAANTEAFF. In DNA form, the CDR3 reads TGTGCCAGCAGCAAAGCAGCGAACACTGAAGCTTTCTTT.

This clone was seen a handful of times. V usage is TRBV5-4 and J usage is TRBJ1-4; the match to TRBD1 covers 12 bases. V gave up 4 bases and J gave up 8 bases; unmatched junction bases: 6. Per germline, CDR1 SGHNT and CDR2 YYREEE (reference sequence). This CDR3 is built from 15 residues. The CDR3 region is CASSLSGTGGEKLFF. In DNA form, the CDR3 reads TGTGCCAGCAGCCTCTCGGGGACAGGGGGCGAAAAACTGTTTTTT.

This clone was observed a handful of times. The chain carries TRBV9 and TRBJ2-5; D is perhaps TRBD2 (6 bases). Germline V gene data show CDR1 as SGDLS and CDR2 as YYNGEE. V was pared by 3 bases and J by 3 bases, with 15 bases between. This CDR3 region has 15 residues. The DNA for the CDR3 is TGTGCCAGCAGCGCAACCGGGACTGGGGAAGAGACCCAGTACTTC. Its protein is CASSATGTGEETQYF.

The chain links TRBV28 to TRBJ2-3, with 11 positions matching TRBD2. Germline trimming cut 5 bases from V and 3 bases from J; bases unmatched to any gene: 7. The V gene's germline CDR1 is MDHEN and CDR2 SYDVKM. The CDR3 is made up of 16 amino acids. CDR3 amino acids: CASSAKLAGVTDTQYF. CDR3 DNA sequence: TGTGCCAGCAGTGCGAAACTAGCGGGGGTTACAGATACGCAGTATTTT. The entire variable domain, with the rest obtained from reference TRBV28 and TRBJ2-3, is as follows: DVKVTQSSRYLVKRTGEKVFLECVQDMDHENMFWYRQDPGLGLRLIYFSYDVKMKEKGDIPEGYSVSREKKERFSLILESASTNQTSMYLCASSAKLAGVTDTQYFGPGTRLTVL.

V and J are TRBV7-8 and TRBJ2-5; D gene uncertain. Per the germline V gene, CDR1 is SGHVS and CDR2 is FQNEAQ. Trimming left V 5 bases short and J 5 bases short, with 15 bases between. The CDR3 is 14 amino acids. The CDR3 sequence is CASSRNPDRETQYF. In nucleotides, the CDR3 is TGTGCCAGCAGCCGAAACCCCGATCGGGAGACCCAGTACTTC.

The genes are TRBV25-1 and TRBJ2-1, with 10 bases identical to TRBD2. The CDR3 loop spans 16 amino acids. The germline V gene encodes CDR1 MGHDK and CDR2 SYGVNS. V shed 8 bases, J shed 9 bases, and the junction held 16 bases outside the gene matches. CDR3 sequence reads: CASGRGLAGASPEQFF. In DNA, the CDR3 is TGTGCCAGCGGGCGTGGGCTAGCGGGGGCAAGTCCTGAGCAGTTCTTC. The variable domain in full, with the rest retrieved from reference TRBV25-1 and TRBJ2-1, is EADIYQTPRYLVIGTGKKITLECSQTMGHDKMYWYQQDPGMELHLIHYSYGVNSTEKGDLSSESTVSRIRTEHFPLTLESARPSHTSQYLCASGRGLAGASPEQFFGPGTRLTVL.

This clone was counted between two and nine times. The gene calls are TRBV5-1 and TRBJ1-6; D might be TRBD1 (5 bases). Trimming left V 0 bases short and J 14 bases short, with 15 bases between. Looked up from germline, CDR1 is SGHRS and CDR2 is YFSETQ. The CDR3 is made up of 14 amino acids. The CDR3 bases are TGCGCCAGCAGCTTGGTAAGCAGGGAATCGTCCCTCCACTTT. As protein: CASSLVSRESSLHF.

This clone turned up a few times. This chain uses TRBV2 with TRBJ2-7; D is possibly TRBD1 (6 bases). In germline, CDR1 is SNHLY, CDR2 FYNNEI. Trimming shortened V by 4 bases and J by 4 bases, and 8 bases separated the two germline ends. The CDR3 consists of 12 residues. CDR3: CASSVTGYEQYF. The CDR3 coding sequence is TGTGCCAGCAGTGTAACAGGGTACGAGCAGTACTTC.

This clone was detected only a few times. This chain links TRBV5-1 with TRBJ2-3; D not certain. Deletions cut 0 bases from V and 7 bases from J, with 3 bases between. Germline CDR1 SGHRS, CDR2 YFSETQ. The CDR3 is made up of 11 amino acids. This CDR3 reads CASSLDYTQYF. The CDR3 coding sequence is TGCGCCAGCAGCTTGGACTATACGCAGTATTTT.

This sequence joins TRBV4-1 and TRBJ1-4, with TRBD1 as a possible D gene (5 bases). The CDR3 spans 16 residues. Per the germline V gene, CDR1 is MGHRA and CDR2 is YSYEKL. The V and J ends lost 1 base and 5 bases respectively, with 14 bases between them. The CDR3: CASSQVAGPTNEKLFF. CDR3 in DNA: TGCGCCAGCAGCCAAGTAGCAGGGCCTACAAATGAAAAACTGTTTTTT.

This chain connects TRBV5-1 to TRBJ2-7; tentative D call: TRBD2 (5 bases). CDR3 length: 14 amino acids. Trimming took 0 bases from V and 2 from J, leaving 9 bases between them. The germline gives CDR1 SGHRS, CDR2 YFSETQ. The CDR3 reads CASSLVETTYEQYF. In nucleotides, the CDR3 is TGCGCCAGCAGCTTGGTAGAGACTACCTACGAGCAGTACTTC.

This chain uses TRBV5-4 with TRBJ1-2; D unresolved. CDR3 length equals 13 residues. CDR1 is SGHNT and CDR2 is YYREEE in the germline V gene (reference sequence). Trimming pared 4 bases from V and 3 bases from J, leaving 10 bases between. CDR3 residues: CASSLSSHYGYTF. Here the CDR3 DNA reads TGTGCCAGCAGCCTGTCCTCCCACTATGGCTACACCTTC.

The chain has TRBV27 and TRBJ2-7, with TRBD1 matching over 8 bases. Germline V gene lookup returns CDR1 MNHEY and CDR2 SMNVEV (reference sequence). CDR3 length: 15 residues. Unmatched junction bases numbered 13, after V lost 8 bases and J lost 4 bases. CDR3 coding DNA: TGTGCCAGCGGCCACCCGGGACAGGAGCCTTACGAGCAGTACTTC. Protein sequence: CASGHPGQEPYEQYF.

In its sample, this clone was seen a few times. CDR3 nucleotide sequence: TGTGCCAGCAGTCGGGACAGAGATCAGCCCCAGCATTTT. This codes for CASSRDRDQPQHF. J is TRBJ1-5 and V is TRBV28, with 7 bases matching TRBD1. The trim removed 5 bases at V and 5 bases at J, leaving 3 bases unmatched. The CDR3 is 13 amino acids. Germline V gene data show CDR1 as MDHEN and CDR2 as SYDVKM.

The chain combines TRBV13 with TRBJ2-4; 7 bases fit TRBD2. In germline, CDR1 is PRHDT, CDR2 FYEKMQ (reference sequence). With 3 bases clipped from V and 7 bases from J, the junction kept 6 bases outside the gene matches. This CDR3 comprises 14 residues. CDR3 nucleotide sequence: TGTGCCAGCAGCTTCGGGAGGCGGGGGAACATTCAGTACTTC. This gives the protein CASSFGRRGNIQYF.

This chain uses TRBV4-2 with TRBJ1-2; TRBD1 might be the D (6 bases). Trimming took 1 base from V and 5 from J, leaving 17 bases between them. This CDR3 is built from 16 residues. From germline, CDR1 is LGHNA and CDR2 YNFKEQ. The CDR3 DNA follows: TGTGCCAGCAGCCAAGTGGTCGCAGGGGTCCAGTATGGCTACACCTTC. This translates into CASSQVVAGVQYGYTF.

The CDR3 nucleotides read TGCGCCAGCGCTACAGGGGGTATGAACACTGAAGCTTTCTTT. Translating it yields CASATGGMNTEAFF. The chain couples TRBV5-1 to TRBJ1-1, with 8 bases that match TRBD1. With 7 bases clipped from V and 0 bases from J, the junction kept 5 bases outside the gene matches. This CDR3 is built from 14 residues. The V gene's germline CDR1 is SGHRS and CDR2 YFSETQ.

The gene calls are TRBV7-9 and TRBJ1-5; D call uncertain. This CDR3 has 13 amino acids. The V gene lost 6 bases and the J gene lost 7 bases, with 13 bases spanning the gap. The germline gives CDR1 SEHNR, CDR2 FQNEAQ (reference sequence). The CDR3 DNA is TGTGCCAGCAGTTCGGGGAGGATGCAGCCCCAGCATTTT. This encodes CASSSGRMQPQHF.

A few counts support this clone. This chain links TRBV5-1 with TRBJ1-4, with TRBD1 matching over 8 bases. After removal of 2 bases from V and 8 bases from J, the junction contained 5 bases not matched to a gene. Germline V lookup: CDR1 SGHRS, CDR2 YFSETQ. The CDR3 totals 14 residues. CDR3 nucleotides: TGCGCCAGCAGCTTCGGACAGGGAGGGGAAAAACTGTTTTTT. Its translation is CASSFGQGGEKLFF.

The V call is TRBV27, the J call TRBJ1-2, with TRBD1 matching 11 bases. The CDR3 loop spans 14 amino acids. V shed 6 bases and J 4 bases; nucleotides not matched to a gene: 4. Germline loops: CDR1 MNHEY, CDR2 SMNVEV (reference sequence). The CDR3 sequence is CASSRDRGIYGYTF. The CDR3 DNA is TGTGCCAGCAGCAGGGACAGGGGGATCTATGGCTACACCTTC.

The J gene is TRBJ1-6, the V gene TRBV9; no definite D call. V was pared by 3 bases and J by 6 bases, with 10 bases between. The CDR3 is made up of 14 amino acids. From germline, CDR1 is SGDLS and CDR2 YYNGEE. CDR3 residues: CASSERSTNSPLHF. The CDR3 region has the DNA TGTGCCAGCAGCGAGAGGAGCACTAATTCACCCCTCCACTTT.

CDR3 sequence: CASSIDIQGTGELFF. CDR3 in DNA: TGTGCCAGTAGTATAGATATTCAGGGCACCGGGGAGCTGTTTTTT. The gene calls are TRBV19 and TRBJ2-2, with a possible D match to TRBD1 (5 bases). Germline-derived CDR1 and CDR2 are LNHDA and SQIVND (reference sequence). V shed 0 bases and J shed 4 bases, with 9 bases lying between them. The CDR3 sequence is 15 residues long.